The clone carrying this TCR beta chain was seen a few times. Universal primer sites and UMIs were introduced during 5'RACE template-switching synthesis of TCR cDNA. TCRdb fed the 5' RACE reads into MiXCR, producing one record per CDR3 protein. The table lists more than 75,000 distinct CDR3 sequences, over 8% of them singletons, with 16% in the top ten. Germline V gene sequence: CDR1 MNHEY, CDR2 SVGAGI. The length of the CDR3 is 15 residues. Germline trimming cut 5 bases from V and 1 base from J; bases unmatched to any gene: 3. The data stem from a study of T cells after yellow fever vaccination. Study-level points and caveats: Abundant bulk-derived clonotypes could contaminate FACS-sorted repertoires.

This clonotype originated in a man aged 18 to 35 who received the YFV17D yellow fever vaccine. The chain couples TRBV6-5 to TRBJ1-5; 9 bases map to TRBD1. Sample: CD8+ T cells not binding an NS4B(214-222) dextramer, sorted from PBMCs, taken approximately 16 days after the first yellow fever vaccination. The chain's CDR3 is CASSHGTGSNQPQHF. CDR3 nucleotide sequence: TGTGCCAGCAGTCACGGGACAGGGAGCAATCAGCCCCAGCATTTT.